These 2 T cell receptor beta chains share one sample of origin, sequenced in a study of CD8 T cells in Susac syndrome. Random hexamers primed reverse transcription of about 0.45 to 1 ug RNA. TCRdb fed the immunoSEQ multiplex PCR reads into MiXCR, producing one record per CDR3 protein. The profile shows some 220,000 distinct CDR3 sequences, approximately 95% of them singletons. Material: CD4+ T cells from PBMCs. The receptor source for this set is a human donor with multiple sclerosis.

The CDR3 region is CASTVFPFHEQFF. The CDR3 bases are TGTGCCAGCACCGTTTTCCCCTTCCATGAGCAGTTCTTC. The rearrangement uses TRBV25-1 and TRBJ2-1; D uncertain. This CDR3 contains 13 residues. V shed 7 bases and J shed 8 bases, with 15 bases lying between them. Per germline, CDR1 MGHDK and CDR2 SYGVNS.

The rearrangement uses TRBV5-6 and TRBJ2-7; TRBD2 might be the D (5 bases). V gave up 4 bases and J gave up 5 bases, with 16 bases separating them. Germline V CDR1 and CDR2: SGHDT, YYEEEE. The CDR3 consists of 14 residues. This chain's CDR3 is CASSLPSGTDEQYF. The CDR3 nucleotides read TGTGCCAGCAGCCTCCCGAGCGGAACGGACGAGCAGTACTTC.